The clone carrying this T cell receptor beta chain has only one observation. The CDR3 spans 12 residues. CDR1 is ENHRY, CDR2 SYGVKD, per germline. The V gene lost 6 bases and the J gene lost 0 bases, with 6 bases spanning the gap. Here immunoSEQ multiplex PCR was the method, and the copy in TCRdb shows in-frame clones only, minus some. The table shows around 77,000 clones, with around 92% occurring only once. This specimen belongs to a study of T cell changes during pregnancy in multiple sclerosis. The chain combines TRBV10-3 with TRBJ2-7, with D possibly TRBD1 on 6 matching bases. The specimen comprised peripheral blood, sampled in the third trimester of pregnancy. This receptor was identified in a female donor in good health, enrolled as a control in a pregnancy study. CDR3 DNA sequence: TGTGCCATCAGGGACAGCTCCTACGAGCAGTACTTC. Translating it yields CAIRDSSYEQYF.